The 4 T cell receptor beta chains below come from one sample, sequenced in a study of PD-1 blockade in classical Hodgkin lymphoma. Method: immunoSEQ multiplex PCR; TCRdb's copy keeps in-frame clones and lacks some. The repertoire has some 110,000 clones, approximately 90% of them found once; the top ten carry about 20%. Time point specified: cycle 4 day 1 (C4D1), after about 6 weeks of nivolumab. All patients relapsed after autologous stem cell transplantation, and brentuximab vedotin exposure varied. The material sequenced was peripheral blood mononuclear cells (PBMCs), taken before the fourth cycle of nivolumab. These receptors all come from a human donor with classical Hodgkin lymphoma.

This rearrangement joins TRBV19 to TRBJ2-7; 8 bases align to TRBD1. Germline V gene data show CDR1 as LNHDA and CDR2 as SQIVND (reference sequence). CDR3 length equals 14 residues. V was pared by 6 bases and J by 3 bases, with 7 bases of the junction left unmatched. The CDR3 loop is CASSAARGLYEQYF. The CDR3 region has the DNA TGTGCCAGTAGCGCGGCCAGGGGGCTCTACGAGCAGTACTTC.

V gene TRBV18 combines with J gene TRBJ2-5; D not certain. The J call could be wrong; TRBJ2-7 is a better fit for the DNA end. The CDR3 totals 13 residues. Germline CDR1 KGHSH, CDR2 LQKENI. CDR3 in amino acids: CASSPPWTYEQYF. CDR3 DNA: TGTGCCAGCTCGCCCCCGTGGACCTACGAGCAGTACTTC.

The chain is built from TRBV29-1 and TRBJ2-3, with 7 bases that match TRBD2. From germline, CDR1 is SQVTM and CDR2 ANQGSEA. CDR3 length: 16 residues. V dropped 7 bases and J dropped 4; count of bases not matched to a gene: 17. The CDR3 DNA sequence: TGCAGCGCCGTCTACCTCTTCAGGGAGGGCCCAGATACGCAGTATTTT. Amino acid sequence: CSAVYLFREGPDTQYF.

The gene calls are TRBV6-1 and TRBJ2-2, with D perhaps TRBD2 (6 bases). The CDR3 spans 15 residues. V lost 4 bases, J lost 8 bases, and 17 bases lay in between. The germline gives CDR1 MNHNS, CDR2 SASEGT. CDR3 region: CASSGLRGKAGELFF. For the CDR3, the DNA is TGTGCCAGCAGTGGGCTGCGGGGTAAAGCAGGGGAGCTGTTTTTT.